The next 26 T cell receptor beta chains were all read from a single sample in a study of blood T cell repertoires in COVID-19. The data were produced by immunoSEQ multiplex PCR, yet TCRdb's version contains in-frame clones alone and is incomplete. The data hold 150,000 to 200,000 clones, with approximately 85% observed a single time. Sequencing was done on a sample of peripheral blood. These TCRs come from a woman aged 60-75 years with acute or convalescent COVID-19.

This chain joins TRBV6-5 and TRBJ1-2; D possibly corresponds to TRBD1 (5 bases). Trimming removed 6 bases from V and 7 bases from J, with 18 bases in between. The CDR3 covers 14 residues. Germline assignment: CDR1 MNHEY and CDR2 SVGAGI. The CDR3 protein is CASSDRRGTGGYTF. The CDR3 DNA is TGTGCCAGCAGCGACCGGCGGGGCACGGGTGGCTACACCTTC.

V and J are TRBV18 and TRBJ1-5; 7 bases fit TRBD1. This CDR3 spans 14 amino acids. The ends lost 3 bases at V and 5 bases at J; junction bases unmatched: 4. Germline CDR1 is KGHSH and CDR2 is LQKENI. The CDR3 coding sequence is TGTGCCAGCTCACCGACGACAGGGTATCAGCCCCAGCATTTT. It is translated as CASSPTTGYQPQHF.

This chain joins TRBV7-3 and TRBJ2-1; 7 positions agree with TRBD2. Trimming at V came to 3 bases and at J to 0 bases, leaving 5 bases not matched to a gene. This CDR3 is 16 amino acids long. CDR1 SGHTA and CDR2 FQGTGA come from the germline V gene. The CDR3 spells CASSFTSSGSYNEQFF. The CDR3 region has the DNA TGTGCCAGCAGCTTTACCTCTAGCGGCTCCTACAATGAGCAGTTCTTC.

The V and J genes are TRBV5-5 and TRBJ2-1; the match to TRBD2 covers 7 bases. Trimming took 4 bases from V and 5 from J; bases not matched to a gene: 12. CDR3 length: 16 amino acids. CDR1 SGHKS and CDR2 YYEKEE come from the germline V gene (reference sequence). As DNA, the CDR3 is TGTGCCAGCAGCGGAGCAGCGGGAAGTCCCCACAATGAGCAGTTCTTC. This encodes CASSGAAGSPHNEQFF.

J is TRBJ2-2 and V is TRBV5-4; tentatively, D is TRBD1 (6 bases). This CDR3 contains 15 residues. In germline, CDR1 is SGHNT, CDR2 YYREEE (reference sequence). Trimming took off 2 bases at V and 4 bases at J, with 12 bases between the two ends. The CDR3 region has the DNA TGTGCCAGCAGCTTACCCCCAGGGGTCACCGGGGAGCTGTTTTTT. Its translation: CASSLPPGVTGELFF.

The rearrangement uses TRBV19 and TRBJ1-3; D is possibly TRBD1 (6 bases). Germline V gene data show CDR1 as LNHDA and CDR2 as SQIVND (reference sequence). This CDR3 spans 14 amino acids. V was cut by 6 bases and J by 3 bases, with 12 bases left in between. CDR3 protein: CASSHRVIGNTIYF. As DNA, the CDR3 is TGTGCCAGTAGCCACAGGGTAATTGGAAACACCATATATTTT.

This clone has just a few counts. This rearrangement joins TRBV5-8 to TRBJ1-1; D may be TRBD1 (6 bases). The CDR3 is 13 amino acids. The germline V gene encodes CDR1 SGHTS and CDR2 YDEGEE. The germline V and J ends were trimmed by 2 bases and 4 bases, with 9 bases remaining between them. The CDR3 sequence: CASSLQGGTEAFF. CDR3 nucleotides: TGTGCCAGCAGCTTACAGGGTGGCACTGAAGCTTTCTTT.

This sequence joins TRBV27 and TRBJ1-6; D not certain. The CDR3 contains 17 residues. Per germline, CDR1 MNHEY and CDR2 SMNVEV (reference sequence). Trimming took off 6 bases at V and 0 bases at J, with 15 bases between the two ends. The CDR3: CASRISGSSSYNSPLHF. For the CDR3, the DNA is TGTGCCAGCAGAATCTCGGGGAGTAGCTCCTATAATTCACCCCTCCACTTT.

V and J are TRBV24-1 and TRBJ1-5; TRBD1 might be the D (6 bases). Germline CDR1 is KGHDR and CDR2 is SFDVKD. Between the trimmed V and J ends, which lost 2 bases and 5 bases, there was a span of 15 bases. This CDR3 is built from 16 residues. This CDR3 reads CATSDSLGRGHQPQHF. In nucleotides, the CDR3 is TGTGCCACCAGTGATTCCCTGGGGCGGGGGCATCAGCCCCAGCATTTT.

The V and J genes are TRBV19 and TRBJ1-6; no clear D gene. CDR1 and CDR2 from the germline V gene are LNHDA and SQIVND (reference sequence). The CDR3 runs 15 residues. Trimming took off 3 bases at V and 7 bases at J, with 13 bases between the two ends. The CDR3 DNA reads TGTGCCAGTAGTATGACTCTAGGAGCAAATTCACCCCTCCACTTT. Translated, it gives CASSMTLGANSPLHF.

The V call is TRBV11-3, the J call TRBJ2-1; TRBD2 aligns across 8 bases. Germline CDR1 SGHNT, CDR2 YENEEA. Trimming removed 0 bases from V and 8 bases from J; junction bases left unmatched: 3. This CDR3 comprises 14 residues. The CDR3 coding sequence is TGTGCCAGCAGCTTAGATTCGGGAGGGGATGAGCAGTTCTTC. This gives the protein CASSLDSGGDEQFF.

The chain recombines TRBV24-1 with TRBJ2-7, with 7 bases lining up with TRBD2. The CDR3 totals 15 residues. From germline, CDR1 is KGHDR and CDR2 SFDVKD. With 6 bases clipped from V and 7 bases from J, the junction kept 14 bases outside the gene matches. Here the CDR3 DNA reads TGTGCCACCAGTCGTAGCGGGCCTTCCGGGGGTGAGCAGTACTTC. It is translated as CATSRSGPSGGEQYF.

The chain uses TRBV18 and TRBJ2-1; 9 bases match TRBD2. V trimming: 3 bases; J trimming: 6 bases; junction bases outside the gene matches: 9. In germline, CDR1 is KGHSH, CDR2 LQKENI. The CDR3 is 16 residues long. The chain's CDR3 is CASSPSLAGVTNEQFF. The CDR3 DNA is TGTGCCAGCTCACCGTCTTTAGCGGGAGTTACCAATGAGCAGTTCTTC.

The rearrangement uses TRBV7-8 and TRBJ1-5, with a possible D match to TRBD1 (5 bases). CDR1 is SGHVS and CDR2 is FQNEAQ in the germline V gene. The CDR3 loop spans 15 amino acids. V gave up 6 bases and J gave up 2 bases, with 14 bases separating them. CDR3 sequence reads: CASSSGHLGNQPQHF. The CDR3 region has the DNA TGTGCCAGCAGTTCAGGGCATTTGGGCAATCAGCCCCAGCATTTT.

This rearrangement joins TRBV7-2 to TRBJ2-7; a weak D match, TRBD2 (6 bases). Trimming removed 5 bases from V and 4 bases from J, with 18 bases in between. Germline loops: CDR1 SGHTA, CDR2 FQGNSA. CDR3 length: 15 amino acids. DNA for the CDR3: TGTGCCAGCAGCGTCCAGCCGGGACTCCGTTACGAGCAGTACTTC. It yields the protein CASSVQPGLRYEQYF.

V and J are TRBV19 and TRBJ1-1, with 7 positions matching TRBD1. V lost 4 bases to trimming and J lost 0 bases; unmatched junction nucleotides: 8. The CDR3 runs to 16 residues. The V gene's germline CDR1 is LNHDA and CDR2 SQIVND (reference sequence). The CDR3 region has the DNA TGTGCCAGTAGTACCCGGACAGGCCTGATGAACACTGAAGCTTTCTTT. It encodes CASSTRTGLMNTEAFF. The whole variable domain, filled in from reference TRBV19 and TRBJ1-1, reads DGGITQSPKYLFRKEGQNVTLSCEQNLNHDAMYWYRQDPGQGLRLIYYSQIVNDFQKGDIAEGYSVSREKKESFPLTVTSAQKNPTAFYLCASSTRTGLMNTEAFFGQGTRLTVV.

The chain combines TRBV10-3 with TRBJ2-1; TRBD1 aligns across 9 bases. The CDR3 runs to 17 residues. The junction had 14 bases not matched to a gene; V was cut back by 3 bases and J by 8 bases. Germline V gives CDR1 ENHRY, CDR2 SYGVKD. The CDR3 DNA is TGTGCCATCAGTGAAACACAGGGGGCTAATTCTAGGGATGAGCAGTTCTTC. It encodes CAISETQGANSRDEQFF.

This chain joins TRBV2 and TRBJ2-7; the match to TRBD2 covers 8 bases. Germline V gene data show CDR1 as SNHLY and CDR2 as FYNNEI. This CDR3 contains 13 residues. The V and J ends lost 3 bases and 6 bases, in that order; junction bases with no gene match: 4. CDR3 nucleotides: TGTGCCAGCAGTGAGGGACTAGTCGGCGAGCAGTACTTC. The encoded protein is CASSEGLVGEQYF.

J is TRBJ2-3 and V is TRBV18; possibly TRBD1 for D (6 bases). V was clipped by 6 bases and J by 6 bases, with 13 bases between them. The germline V gene has CDR1 KGHSH and CDR2 LQKENI. This CDR3 is 13 amino acids long. CDR3 DNA sequence: TGTGCCAGCTCCCGCCTAAGGGGGGATACGCAGTATTTT. Translating gives CASSRLRGDTQYF.

This clone was recorded a few times. The rearrangement uses TRBV3-1 (or the pseudogene TRBV3-2) and TRBJ2-1, with 9 bases matching TRBD2. The CDR3 sequence is 16 residues long. The V gene's germline CDR1 is LGHDT and CDR2 YNNKEL (reference sequence). V dropped 10 bases and J dropped 0; count of bases not matched to a gene: 10. The CDR3 bases are TGTGCCACCGGGATGCGGGAGGGGAGCTCCTACAATGAGCAGTTCTTC. Translation: CATGMREGSSYNEQFF.

This clone showed up just once. The chain combines TRBV5-5 with TRBJ1-5, with 7 bases lining up with TRBD1. The CDR3 has 14 amino acids. Trimming took 4 bases from V and 4 from J; bases not matched to a gene: 5. Germline CDR1 is SGHKS and CDR2 is YYEKEE (reference sequence). This chain's CDR3 is CASSTGTANQPQHF. The CDR3 region has the DNA TGTGCCAGCAGCACCGGGACAGCAAATCAGCCCCAGCATTTT.

This CDR3 is CASSFAGSDTQYF. For the CDR3, the DNA is TGTGCCAGCAGCTTCGCAGGGTCAGATACGCAGTATTTT. The rearrangement links TRBV5-4 to TRBJ2-3; the D gene is possibly TRBD1 (5 bases). Trimming cost V 2 bases and J 4 bases, with 8 bases left between them. The germline gives CDR1 SGHNT, CDR2 YYREEE (reference sequence). The CDR3 runs to 13 residues.

The chain uses TRBV4-1 and TRBJ2-5; D might be TRBD1 (6 bases). V lost 0 bases and J 2 bases, leaving 10 bases between the germline ends. The germline V gene encodes CDR1 MGHRA and CDR2 YSYEKL. The CDR3 is 15 amino acids. This CDR3 is CASSQDQGPQETQYF. The CDR3 region has the DNA TGCGCCAGCAGCCAAGATCAGGGGCCACAAGAGACCCAGTACTTC.

This chain connects TRBV4-2 to TRBJ1-2; D is possibly TRBD1 (5 bases). The V end was cut by 1 base, the J end by 7 bases, with 10 bases between. Germline values: CDR1 LGHNA, CDR2 YNFKEQ. The CDR3 length is 13 residues. CDR3 region: CASSQVGLPGYTF. The CDR3 coding sequence is TGTGCCAGCAGCCAAGTGGGGCTTCCTGGCTACACCTTC.

The chain employs TRBV4-1 and TRBJ2-7, with 9 bases lining up with TRBD2. There are 13 residues in the CDR3. The germline gives CDR1 MGHRA, CDR2 YSYEKL. V lost 6 bases to trimming and J lost 9 bases; unmatched junction nucleotides: 9. The CDR3 DNA reads TGCGCCAGCAGTCGATTAGCGGGAGAAGGGCAGTACGTC. This translates into CASSRLAGEGQYV.

The chain recombines TRBV7-3 with TRBJ1-2; a possible D gene is TRBD1 (6 bases). Germline CDR1 reads SGHTA; CDR2 reads FQGTGA. V lost 1 base, J lost 6 bases, and 9 bases lay in between. There are 13 residues in the CDR3. The CDR3 reads CASSLRAGDGYTF. CDR3 coding DNA: TGTGCCAGCAGCTTAAGGGCAGGGGATGGCTACACCTTC.